The 15 T cell receptor beta chains reported below all come from one sample, sequenced in a study of tumor-infiltrating lymphocytes in primary liver carcinoma. Unsorted bulk tissue of roughly 18-31 mg yielded co-extracted RNA and DNA. From roughly 0.45 ug total RNA, TCR beta cDNA was generated with a primer in the constant region. It was through three nested multiplex PCR rounds of slightly modified ARM-PCR that TCR beta libraries arose. For 10 cycles apiece, the opening two PCR rounds ran with TRBV1-TRBV30 forward primers and a C-beta reverse primer. TCRdb reprocessed the multiplex PCR reads with MiXCR, giving one entry per CDR3 protein. The repertoire holds some 94,000 distinct CDR3 sequences, with more than 60% as singletons. The sequenced sample consisted of liver tumor tissue from sampling region 5. Subset: tumor region T5, tumor centre. These receptor sequences come from a woman aged 55-69 years with primary liver carcinoma and hepatitis B virus infection.

Remarks on this clonotype: This may be a read error, as it is one base from a much larger clone. This chain connects TRBV20-1 to TRBJ1-2; 7 bases are a match to TRBD1. This CDR3 region has 13 residues. Germline CDR1 DFQATT, CDR2 SNEGSKA (reference sequence). CDR3 protein: CGARGPSNYGYTF. The CDR3, as DNA: TGCGGTGCTAGGGGGCCGAGTAACTATGGCTACACCTTC.

With regard to this clonotype: Germline and junction disagree at one end, which may indicate a read error. The chain employs TRBV6-1 and TRBJ2-5, with a tentative D call TRBD1 (6 bases). CDR1 is MNHNS and CDR2 is SASEGT in the germline V gene. The CDR3 is 15 residues long. For the CDR3, the DNA is TGTCCCAGCAGTGAAGCGAGGACAGTAACCGAGACCCAGTACTTC. It translates to CPSSEARTVTETQYF.

Turning to this clonotype: This may arise from a read error, as a much more abundant clone is one base away. The V gene is TRBV7-8, the J gene TRBJ2-2; D is unclear. CDR3 length: 16 residues. Looked up from germline, CDR1 is SGHVS and CDR2 is FQNEAQ. Trimming removed 7 bases at V and 0 bases at J, with 15 bases between. The CDR3 DNA follows: TGTGCCAGCACCTCCGTCCGACGGACGAACACCGGGGAGCTGTTTTTT. This sequence encodes CASTSVRRTNTGELFF.

Comment on this clonotype: The conserved phenylalanine or tryptophan is not found at the CDR3 terminus, so this likely reflects a read error. J is TRBJ2-5 and V is TRBV5-1; TRBD2 agrees at 15 bases. Germline-derived CDR1 and CDR2 are SGHRS and YFSETQ. The CDR3 length is 17 residues. The CDR3 DNA reads TGCGCGAGCAGCTTGATGGGACTAGCGGGAGGAGGAGAGACCCAGTACATC. Its translation is CASSLMGLAGGGETQYI.

This clonotype has a count of ten or more. This chain links TRBV6-1 with TRBJ1-4; D remains ambiguous. CDR3 length: 14 amino acids. Trimming removed 1 base from V and 0 bases from J, with 3 bases in between. In germline, CDR1 is MNHNS, CDR2 SASEGT. The CDR3 reads CASSEGATNEKLFF. CDR3 coding DNA: TGTGCCAGCAGTGAAGGAGCAACTAATGAAAAACTGTTTTTT.

The V and J genes are TRBV20-1 and TRBJ1-2; the D gene is possibly TRBD1 (5 bases). The CDR3 covers 13 residues. The ends were cut back, 7 bases at V and 5 bases at J, with 17 bases in the middle. Per the germline V gene, CDR1 is DFQATT and CDR2 is SNEGSKA (reference sequence). CDR3 coding DNA: TGCAGTGTTAGCAGGGCGTCTAGTTATGGCTACACCTTC. Protein sequence: CSVSRASSYGYTF.

For this clonotype: With a much larger clone just one base away, this may be a read error. The chain recombines TRBV7-2 with TRBJ1-1, with 8 bases aligning to TRBD1. Germline loops: CDR1 SGHTA, CDR2 FQGNSA. The CDR3 contains 16 residues. The CDR3 bases are TGTGCCAGCAGCTTAGGGACAGGGAGGGGTAACACTGAAGTTTTCTTT. Its protein product is CASSLGTGRGNTEVFF. Together with reference TRBV7-2 and TRBJ1-1, the CDR3 gives the full variable domain: GAGVSQSPSNKVTEKGKDVELRCDPISGHTALYWYRQSLGQGLEFLIYFQGNSAPDKSGLPSDRFSAERTGGSVSTLTIQRTQQEDSAVYLCASSLGTGRGNTEVFFGQGTRLTVV.

Only one count was recorded for this clonotype. This may be a read error: a much more frequent sequence differs by one nucleotide. The rearrangement uses TRBV28 and TRBJ1-5; the D is unclear. CDR1 and CDR2 (germline): MDHEN, SYDVKM. This CDR3 region has 14 residues. With 8 bases removed from V and 3 bases from J, the gap between germline ends came to 14 bases. The CDR3 sequence: CASAGQYINQPQHF. Written as DNA, the CDR3 is TGTGCCAGCGCCGGGCAATATATCAATCAGCCCCAGCATTTT.

This clonotype was counted a single time. One end of the junction varies from germline; a read error may be responsible. This chain connects TRBV5-1 to TRBJ2-3; TRBD2 matches at 9 bases. CDR3 length: 16 amino acids. The germline V gene has CDR1 SGHRS and CDR2 YFSETQ. The CDR3 coding sequence is TGCGCCAGCAACACCGGGACTAGCAGGAGCACAGATACACAGTATTTT. Protein: CASNTGTSRSTDTQYF.

Worth noting for this clonotype: A junction end diverges from the germline sequence, so it may reflect a read error. J is TRBJ2-5 and V is TRBV11-2; TRBD2 aligns across 10 bases. Looked up from germline, CDR1 is SGHAT and CDR2 is FQNNGV. The CDR3 is 14 residues long. CDR3 residues: CASSLAGGGGTQYF. The CDR3, as DNA: TGTGCCAGCAGTTTAGCGGGAGGAGGGGGGACCCAGTACTTC.

In the case of this clonotype: The missing conserved phenylalanine or tryptophan at the end of this CDR3 makes a read error likely. The chain is built from TRBV5-1 and TRBJ2-3; D unclear. CDR1 and CDR2 (germline): SGHRS, YFSETQ. This CDR3 comprises 12 residues. Here the CDR3 reads CANSLETDTQYS. CDR3 DNA: TGCGCCAACAGCTTGGAAACAGATACGCAGTATTCT.

Notes on this clonotype: At one of its ends the junction is not consistent with the germline gene, which may arise from a read error. The chain employs TRBV6-1 and TRBJ2-3; 10 bases fit TRBD2. The germline gives CDR1 MNHNS, CDR2 SASEGT. The CDR3 totals 16 residues. The CDR3: CASSRHTSGKGDTQYF. CDR3 nucleotides: TGTGCCAGCAGTCGCCATACTAGCGGGAAGGGAGATACGCAATATTTT.

Concerning this clonotype itself: At one end the junction does not follow the germline gene, possibly because of a read error. The chain employs TRBV6-6 and TRBJ1-1; D not certain. Germline CDR1 and CDR2: MNHNY and SVGAGI (reference sequence). CDR3 size: 13 residues. CDR3 loop: CASSYSRGTEALF. The DNA for the CDR3 is TGTGCCAGCAGTTACTCCAGAGGCACTGAAGCTCTCTTT.

On this clonotype itself: A clone one base away is much larger, so this may be a read error. The chain recombines TRBV10-2 with TRBJ2-3, with TRBD1 matching 10 bases. This CDR3 has 15 residues. The germline V gene has CDR1 WSHSY and CDR2 SAAADI. CDR3 sequence (DNA): TGCGTCAGCACCCCACCGGACAGGGGGGGAGATACGCAGTATTTT. It translates to CVSTPPDRGGDTQYF.

This clonotype has a handful of counts. This chain joins TRBV7-9 and TRBJ2-2; 8 bases fit TRBD2. The CDR3 is 17 residues long. V trimming: 4 bases; J trimming: 5 bases; junction bases outside the gene matches: 12. Germline CDR1 SEHNR, CDR2 FQNEAQ (reference sequence). The CDR3 spells CASSWKIASGPTGELFF. Here the CDR3 DNA reads TGTGCCAGCAGCTGGAAAATCGCTAGCGGGCCGACCGGGGAGCTGTTTTTT.